This entry lists 9 T cell receptor beta chains sequenced from one sample in a study of cytomegalovirus exposure and HLA in healthy donors. This PCR relied on a set of 60 Vbeta primers and 13 Jbeta primers. Only in-frame clones appear in the TCRdb table, and some are missing; sequencing was by immunoSEQ multiplex PCR. The sample holds about 170,000 clones, approximately 80% seen once. The sample taken for sequencing was PBMCs. These receptors were taken from a woman aged 45-60 years in good health and CMV-seropositive.

J is TRBJ1-1 and V is TRBV2, with D perhaps TRBD1 (6 bases). The CDR3 is 11 residues long. The V and J ends lost 6 bases and 10 bases respectively, with 12 bases between them. The germline V gene encodes CDR1 SNHLY and CDR2 FYNNEI. CDR3 sequence: CASRGRGGAFF. CDR3 nucleotides: TGTGCCAGCAGGGGGAGAGGGGGAGCTTTCTTT.

The chain is built from TRBV7-8 and TRBJ1-3; 7 positions agree with TRBD1. Germline V gives CDR1 SGHVS, CDR2 FQNEAQ. The CDR3 contains 15 residues. V lost 5 bases, J lost 4 bases, and 8 bases stayed unmatched. CDR3 sequence reads: CASSPDRASGNTIYF. CDR3 DNA: TGTGCCAGCAGCCCAGACAGGGCTTCGGGAAACACCATATATTTT.

V is TRBV2 and J is TRBJ2-7; possibly TRBD1 for D (7 bases). Trimming took 7 bases from V and 4 from J, leaving 17 bases between them. The germline V gene encodes CDR1 SNHLY and CDR2 FYNNEI. The CDR3 loop spans 14 amino acids. DNA for the CDR3: TGTGCCAGCACCTCTGGAGGGGGCAGGTACGAGCAGTACTTC. Translation gives CASTSGGGRYEQYF.

The chain combines TRBV4-2 with TRBJ2-5, with 8 bases identical to TRBD2. In germline, CDR1 is LGHNA, CDR2 YNFKEQ. The CDR3 has 15 amino acids. After removal of 5 bases from V and 1 base from J, the junction contained 6 bases not matched to a gene. CDR3 DNA sequence: TGTGCCAGCAGCATCCGACTAGCGAGCCAAGAGACCCAGTACTTC. Translated, it gives CASSIRLASQETQYF.

This chain joins TRBV7-2 and TRBJ1-4; no definite D call. The CDR3 runs 15 residues. V was shortened by 5 bases and J by 6 bases, with 16 bases between the two germline ends. Germline-derived CDR1 and CDR2 are SGHTA and FQGNSA. Here the CDR3 DNA reads TGTGCCAGCAGCCCCCTGTTAGTTGGTGATGAAAAACTGTTTTTT. It specifies CASSPLLVGDEKLFF.

This chain connects TRBV9 to TRBJ2-5; possibly TRBD2 for D (6 bases). This CDR3 has 15 amino acids. Trimming left V 3 bases short and J 1 base short, with 13 bases between. Germline values: CDR1 SGDLS, CDR2 YYNGEE. CDR3 loop: CASSGGGAGQETQYF. The CDR3 region has the DNA TGTGCCAGCAGCGGCGGCGGGGCAGGCCAAGAGACCCAGTACTTC.

The genes are TRBV11-2 and TRBJ2-2, with D unclear. In germline, CDR1 is SGHAT, CDR2 FQNNGV. The length of the CDR3 is 14 residues. The V gene lost 5 bases and the J gene lost 7 bases, with 14 bases spanning the gap. As DNA, the CDR3 is TGTGCCAGCAGCGCAACCCGAGGCATCGGGGAGCTGTTTTTT. It translates to CASSATRGIGELFF.

This clone was detected a few times. The chain couples TRBV7-9 to TRBJ1-4, with 7 bases identical to TRBD1. The CDR3 totals 15 residues. With 3 bases clipped from V and 5 bases from J, the junction kept 6 bases outside the gene matches. Germline CDR1 is SEHNR and CDR2 is FQNEAQ (reference sequence). The CDR3 nucleotides read TGTGCCAGCAGCTTCTTTCAGGGGGACAATGAAAAACTGTTTTTT. Its protein product is CASSFFQGDNEKLFF.

The chain combines TRBV4-3 with TRBJ1-1; no firm D call. The CDR3 is 14 amino acids. V lost 7 bases to trimming and J lost 5 bases, with 17 bases between them. CDR1 LGHNA and CDR2 YSLEER come from the germline V gene. CDR3 sequence reads: CASKPGDWRTEAFF. In nucleotides, the CDR3 is TGCGCCAGCAAACCGGGAGATTGGAGGACTGAAGCTTTCTTT.